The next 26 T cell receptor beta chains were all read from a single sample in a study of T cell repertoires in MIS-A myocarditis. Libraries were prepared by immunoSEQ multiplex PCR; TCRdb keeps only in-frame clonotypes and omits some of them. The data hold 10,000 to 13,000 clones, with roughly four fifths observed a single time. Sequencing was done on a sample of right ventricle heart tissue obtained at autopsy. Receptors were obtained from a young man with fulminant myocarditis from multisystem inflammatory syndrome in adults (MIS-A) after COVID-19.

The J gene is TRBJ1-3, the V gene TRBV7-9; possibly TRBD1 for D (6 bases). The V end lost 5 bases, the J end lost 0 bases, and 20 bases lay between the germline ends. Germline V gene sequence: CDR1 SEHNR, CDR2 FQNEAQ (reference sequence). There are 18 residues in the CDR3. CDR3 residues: CASSPKTGAATSGNTIYF. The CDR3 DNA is TGTGCCAGCAGCCCAAAGACAGGCGCCGCCACCTCTGGAAACACCATATATTTT. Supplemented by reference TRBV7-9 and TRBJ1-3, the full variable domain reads DTGVSQNPRHKITKRGQNVTFRCDPISEHNRLYWYRQTLGQGPEFLTYFQNEAQLEKSRLLSDRFSAERPKGSFSTLEIQRTEQGDSAMYLCASSPKTGAATSGNTIYFGEGSWLTVV.

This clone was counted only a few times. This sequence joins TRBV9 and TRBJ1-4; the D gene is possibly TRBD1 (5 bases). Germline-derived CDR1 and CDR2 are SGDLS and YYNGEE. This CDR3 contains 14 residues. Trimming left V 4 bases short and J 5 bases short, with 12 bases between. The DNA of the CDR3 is TGTGCCAGCAGCCCCAGGGTCGTCAATGAAAAACTGTTTTTT. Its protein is CASSPRVVNEKLFF. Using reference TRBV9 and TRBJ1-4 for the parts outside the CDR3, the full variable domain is DSGVTQTPKHLITATGQRVTLRCSPRSGDLSVYWYQQSLDQGLQFLIQYYNGEERAKGNILERFSAQQFPDLHSELNLSSLELGDSALYFCASSPRVVNEKLFFGSGTQLSVL.

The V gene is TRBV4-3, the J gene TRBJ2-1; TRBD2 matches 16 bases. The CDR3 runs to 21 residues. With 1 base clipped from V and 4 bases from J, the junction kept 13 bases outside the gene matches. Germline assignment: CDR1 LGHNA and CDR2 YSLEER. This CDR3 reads CASSQGTPGLAGGMKYNEQFF. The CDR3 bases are TGCGCCAGCAGCCAAGGGACGCCGGGACTAGCGGGGGGGATGAAATACAATGAGCAGTTCTTC.

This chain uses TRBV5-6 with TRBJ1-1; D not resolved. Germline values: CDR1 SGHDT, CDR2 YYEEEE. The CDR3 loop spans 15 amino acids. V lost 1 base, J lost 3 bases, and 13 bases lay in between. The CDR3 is CASSLYKGGDTEAFF. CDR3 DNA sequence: TGTGCCAGCAGCTTGTACAAGGGTGGGGACACTGAAGCTTTCTTT.

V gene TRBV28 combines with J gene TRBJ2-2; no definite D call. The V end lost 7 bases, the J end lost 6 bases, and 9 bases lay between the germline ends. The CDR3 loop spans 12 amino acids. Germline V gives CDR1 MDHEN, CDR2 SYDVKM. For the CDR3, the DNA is TGTGCCAGCAATTTGGCAGCCGGGGAGCTGTTTTTT. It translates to CASNLAAGELFF.

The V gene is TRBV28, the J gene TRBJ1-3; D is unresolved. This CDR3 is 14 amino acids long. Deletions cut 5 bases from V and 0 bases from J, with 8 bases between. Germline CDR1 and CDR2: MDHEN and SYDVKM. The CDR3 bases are TGTGCCAGCAGTCCGGATATCTCTGGAAACACCATATATTTT. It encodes CASSPDISGNTIYF.

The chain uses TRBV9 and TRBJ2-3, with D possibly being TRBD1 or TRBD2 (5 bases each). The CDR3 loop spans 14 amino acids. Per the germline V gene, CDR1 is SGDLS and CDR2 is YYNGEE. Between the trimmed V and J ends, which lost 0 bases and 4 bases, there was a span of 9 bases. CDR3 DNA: TGTGCCAGCAGCGTAGGGGGGTATGCAGATACGCAGTATTTT. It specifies CASSVGGYADTQYF.

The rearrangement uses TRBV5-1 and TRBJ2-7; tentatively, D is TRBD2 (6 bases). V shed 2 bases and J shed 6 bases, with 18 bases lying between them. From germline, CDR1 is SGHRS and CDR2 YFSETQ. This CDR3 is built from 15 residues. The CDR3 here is CASSFGGATTSEQYF. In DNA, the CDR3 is TGCGCCAGCAGCTTTGGCGGAGCTACGACTAGCGAGCAGTACTTC.

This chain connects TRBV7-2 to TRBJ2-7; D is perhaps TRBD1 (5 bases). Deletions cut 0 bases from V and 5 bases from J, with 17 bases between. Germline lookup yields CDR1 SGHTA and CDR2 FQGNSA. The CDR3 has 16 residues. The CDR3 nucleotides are TGTGCCAGCAGCTTAGCTTTATACCAGGGTCACCACGAGCAGTACTTC. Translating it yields CASSLALYQGHHEQYF.

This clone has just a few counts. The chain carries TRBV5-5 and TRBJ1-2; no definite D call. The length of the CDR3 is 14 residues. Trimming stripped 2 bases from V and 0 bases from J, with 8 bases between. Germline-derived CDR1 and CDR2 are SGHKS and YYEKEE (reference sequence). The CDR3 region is CASSFDGANYGYTF. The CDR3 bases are TGTGCCAGCAGCTTCGACGGAGCTAACTATGGCTACACCTTC.

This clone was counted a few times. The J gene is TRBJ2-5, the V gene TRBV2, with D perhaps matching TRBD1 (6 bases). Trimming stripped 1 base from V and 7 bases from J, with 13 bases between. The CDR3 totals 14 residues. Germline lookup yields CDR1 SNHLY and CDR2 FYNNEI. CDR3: CASSEERGFGTQYF. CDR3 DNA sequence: TGTGCCAGCAGTGAAGAGAGGGGGTTTGGGACCCAGTACTTC.

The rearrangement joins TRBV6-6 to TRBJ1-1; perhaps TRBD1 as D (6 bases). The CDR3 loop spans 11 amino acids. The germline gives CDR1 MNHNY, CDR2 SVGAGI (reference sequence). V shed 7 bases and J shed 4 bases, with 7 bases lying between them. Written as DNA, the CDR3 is TGTGCCAGCAACAGGGCCACTGAAGCTTTCTTT. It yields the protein CASNRATEAFF.

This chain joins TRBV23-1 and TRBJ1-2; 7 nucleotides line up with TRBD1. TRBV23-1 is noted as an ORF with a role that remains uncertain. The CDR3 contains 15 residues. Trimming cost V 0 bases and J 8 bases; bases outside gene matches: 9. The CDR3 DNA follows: TGCGCCAGCAGTCAATCGGGCATGGCAGGGGGGGGCTACACCTTC. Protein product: CASSQSGMAGGGYTF.

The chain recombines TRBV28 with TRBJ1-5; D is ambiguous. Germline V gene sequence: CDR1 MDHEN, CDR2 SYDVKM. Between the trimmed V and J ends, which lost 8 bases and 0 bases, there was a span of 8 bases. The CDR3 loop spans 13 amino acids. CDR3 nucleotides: TGTGCCAGCTCAGCCTATAGCAATCAGCCCCAGCATTTT. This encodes CASSAYSNQPQHF.

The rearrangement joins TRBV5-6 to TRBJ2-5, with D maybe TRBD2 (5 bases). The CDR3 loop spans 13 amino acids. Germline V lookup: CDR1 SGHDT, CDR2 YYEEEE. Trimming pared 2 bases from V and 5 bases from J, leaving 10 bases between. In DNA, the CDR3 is TGTGCCAGCAGCTTCCAAAGGGAGGAGACCCAGTACTTC. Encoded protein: CASSFQREETQYF.

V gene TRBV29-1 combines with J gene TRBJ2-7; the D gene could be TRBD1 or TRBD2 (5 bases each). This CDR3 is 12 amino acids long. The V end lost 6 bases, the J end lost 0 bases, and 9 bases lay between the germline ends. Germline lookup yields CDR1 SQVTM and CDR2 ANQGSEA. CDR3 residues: CSVRDVSYEQYF. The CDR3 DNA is TGCAGCGTCCGGGACGTCTCCTACGAGCAGTACTTC.

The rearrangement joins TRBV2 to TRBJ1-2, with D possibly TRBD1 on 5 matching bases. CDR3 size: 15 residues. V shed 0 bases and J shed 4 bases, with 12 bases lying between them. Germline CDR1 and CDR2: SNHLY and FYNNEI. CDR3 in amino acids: CASSEALRQIYGYTF. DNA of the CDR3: TGTGCCAGCAGTGAAGCGCTTCGACAGATCTATGGCTACACCTTC.

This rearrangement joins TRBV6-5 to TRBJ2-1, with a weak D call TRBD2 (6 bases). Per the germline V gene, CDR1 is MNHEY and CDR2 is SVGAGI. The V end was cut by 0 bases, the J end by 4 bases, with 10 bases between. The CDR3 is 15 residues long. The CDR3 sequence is CASSYSETSYNEQFF. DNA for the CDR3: TGTGCCAGCAGTTACTCCGAGACTAGTTACAATGAGCAGTTCTTC.

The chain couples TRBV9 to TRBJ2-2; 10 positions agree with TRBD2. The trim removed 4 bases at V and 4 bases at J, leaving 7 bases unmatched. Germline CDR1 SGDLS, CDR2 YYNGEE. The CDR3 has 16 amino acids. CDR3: CASSRRASGGTGELFF. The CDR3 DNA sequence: TGTGCCAGCAGCCGGAGGGCTAGCGGGGGCACCGGGGAGCTGTTTTTT.

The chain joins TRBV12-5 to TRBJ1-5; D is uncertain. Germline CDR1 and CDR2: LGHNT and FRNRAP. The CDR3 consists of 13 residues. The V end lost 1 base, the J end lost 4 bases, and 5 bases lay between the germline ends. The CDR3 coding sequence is TGTGCTAGTGGTTTGGGCCCTAATCAGCCCCAGCATTTT. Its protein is CASGLGPNQPQHF.

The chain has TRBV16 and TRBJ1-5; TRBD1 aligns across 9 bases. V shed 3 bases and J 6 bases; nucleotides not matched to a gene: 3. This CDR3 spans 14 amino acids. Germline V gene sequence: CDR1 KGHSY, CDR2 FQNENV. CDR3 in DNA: TGTGCCAGCAGCCACGGACAGGGGTCTCAGCCCCAGCATTTT. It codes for CASSHGQGSQPQHF.

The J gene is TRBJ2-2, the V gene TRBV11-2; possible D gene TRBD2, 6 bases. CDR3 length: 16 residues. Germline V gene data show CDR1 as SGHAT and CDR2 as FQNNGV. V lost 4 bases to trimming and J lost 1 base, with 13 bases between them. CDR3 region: CASSSAGTLNTGELFF. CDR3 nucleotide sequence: TGTGCCAGCAGCTCCGCCGGGACTTTGAACACCGGGGAGCTGTTTTTT.

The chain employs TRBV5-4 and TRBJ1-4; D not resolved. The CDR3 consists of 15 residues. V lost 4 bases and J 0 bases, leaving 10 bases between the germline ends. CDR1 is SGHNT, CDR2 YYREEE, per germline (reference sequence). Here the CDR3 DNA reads TGTGCCAGCAGCGTGTCGGCTGCAACTAATGAAAAACTGTTTTTT. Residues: CASSVSAATNEKLFF.

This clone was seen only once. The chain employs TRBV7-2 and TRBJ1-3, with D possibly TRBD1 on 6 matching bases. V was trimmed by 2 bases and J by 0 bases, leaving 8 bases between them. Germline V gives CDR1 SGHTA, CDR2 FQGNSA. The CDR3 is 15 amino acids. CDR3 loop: CASSLQGSSGNTIYF. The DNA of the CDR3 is TGTGCCAGCAGCTTACAGGGGAGCTCTGGAAACACCATATATTTT.

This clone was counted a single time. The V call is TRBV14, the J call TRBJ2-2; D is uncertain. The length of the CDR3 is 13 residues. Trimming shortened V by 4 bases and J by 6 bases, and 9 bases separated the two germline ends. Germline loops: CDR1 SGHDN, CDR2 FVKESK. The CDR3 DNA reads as TGTGCCAGCAGCCTCACCGCGCCCGGGGAGCTGTTTTTT. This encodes CASSLTAPGELFF. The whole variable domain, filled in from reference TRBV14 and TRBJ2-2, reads EAGVTQFPSHSVIEKGQTVTLRCDPISGHDNLYWYRRVMGKEIKFLLHFVKESKQDESGMPNNRFLAERTGGTYSTLKVQPAELEDSGVYFCASSLTAPGELFFGEGSRLTVL.

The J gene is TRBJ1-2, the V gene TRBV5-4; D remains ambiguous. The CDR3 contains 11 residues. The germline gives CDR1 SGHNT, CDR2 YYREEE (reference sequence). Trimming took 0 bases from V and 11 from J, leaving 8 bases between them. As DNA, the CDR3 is TGTGCCAGCAGCTTGGGGGAATCTTACACCTTC. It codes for CASSLGESYTF.